The 16 T cell receptor beta chains below come from one sample, sequenced in a study of human T cells and chemical hapten exposure. Described time point: patch test 2, 6 weeks after DPC sensitization. The treatment: therapeutic diphenylcyclopropenone sensitization with weekly scalp DPC. TCRdb re-called the RACE reads through MiXCR, storing one row per CDR3 protein. The table lists approximately 84,000 distinct CDR3 sequences, roughly 10% of them singletons, with about 2.5% in the top ten. Specimen: whole blood, collected in connection with sensitization to the hapten diphenylcyclopropenone (DPC). These receptors all come from a woman aged 30 to 39 with alopecia areata. Some clones in this sample may be carry-over from other donors' samples.

This clonotype was counted at least ten times. The chain is built from TRBV10-2 and TRBJ1-4, with D tentatively TRBD1 (6 bases). Germline lookup yields CDR1 WSHSY and CDR2 SAAADI. The germline V and J ends were trimmed by 9 bases and 6 bases, with 14 bases remaining between them. The CDR3 runs 13 residues. This chain's CDR3 is CASSGGLHEKLFF. CDR3 bases: TGCGCCAGTTCGGGGGGCCTACATGAAAAACTGTTTTTT.

This clonotype was detected ten times or more. The rearrangement joins TRBV4-3 to TRBJ1-1; the D is unclear. This CDR3 has 13 amino acids. V was cut by 0 bases and J by 5 bases, with 7 bases left in between. Germline V gene data show CDR1 as LGHNA and CDR2 as YSLEER. The CDR3 region is CASSQDRDTEAFF. DNA of the CDR3: TGCGCCAGCAGCCAAGATAGGGATACTGAAGCTTTCTTT.

At least ten counts were recorded for this clonotype. This chain uses TRBV6-2 or TRBV6-3 with TRBJ2-7; the D gene is possibly TRBD1 (5 bases). The CDR3 totals 14 residues. V lost 5 bases, J lost 2 bases, and 13 bases lay in between. The germline gives CDR1 MNHEY, CDR2 SVGEGT. CDR3 sequence: CASSKYRTTYEQYF. The DNA of the CDR3 is TGTGCCAGCAGTAAATACAGGACGACCTACGAGCAGTACTTC.

This clonotype turned up a few times. This chain uses TRBV6-6 with TRBJ2-5; TRBD1 is a possible D gene (6 bases). Germline V gives CDR1 MNHNY, CDR2 SVGAGI (reference sequence). The CDR3 consists of 15 residues. Trimming cost V 0 bases and J 2 bases, with 10 bases left between them. The CDR3 region is CASSYSAGEQETQYF. CDR3 nucleotides: TGTGCCAGCAGTTACTCAGCAGGGGAGCAAGAGACCCAGTACTTC.

The chain uses TRBV12-3 or TRBV12-4 and TRBJ1-1; the D is unclear. The CDR3 sequence is 14 residues long. Deletions cut 6 bases from V and 7 bases from J, with 18 bases between. CDR3 protein: CASSLQSPNFEAFF. The DNA of the CDR3 is TGTGCCAGCAGCTTACAGAGCCCGAATTTTGAAGCTTTCTTT.

The table lists this clonotype with a few counts. J is TRBJ2-7 and V is TRBV6-5; D might be TRBD2 (6 bases). V was clipped by 4 bases and J by 5 bases, with 21 bases between them. This CDR3 region has 16 residues. Germline V gives CDR1 MNHEY, CDR2 SVGAGI. Here the CDR3 DNA reads TGTGCCAGCAGTTCCACACGCGGCGGGATGAGGGACGAGCAGTACTTC. Protein: CASSSTRGGMRDEQYF.

In its sample, this clonotype was seen many times. V usage is TRBV7-9 and J usage is TRBJ2-1; D uncertain. V dropped 5 bases and J dropped 4 bases, with 9 bases sitting between them. The CDR3 spans 13 residues. Germline CDR1 reads SEHNR; CDR2 reads FQNEAQ (reference sequence). The CDR3 region has the DNA TGTGCCAGCAGCCAACCTGGGTACAATGAGCAGTTCTTC. As protein: CASSQPGYNEQFF. The complete variable domain, with remaining parts taken from reference TRBV7-9 and TRBJ2-1, reads DTGVSQNPRHKITKRGQNVTFRCDPISEHNRLYWYRQTLGQGPEFLTYFQNEAQLEKSRLLSDRFSAERPKGSFSTLEIQRTEQGDSAMYLCASSQPGYNEQFFGPGTRLTVL.

A word on this clonotype: This could be a read error, since a much larger clone is one nucleotide away. The chain joins TRBV18 to TRBJ1-1, with 8 bases matching TRBD1. The CDR3 runs to 14 residues. Germline values: CDR1 KGHSH, CDR2 LQKENI. CDR3 protein: CVSSPGQVDTEAFF. Here the CDR3 DNA reads TGTGTCAGCTCCCCGGGACAGGTGGACACTGAAGCTTTCTTT.

This clonotype was seen repeatedly, ten times or more. The chain uses TRBV2 and TRBJ2-3; 7 positions agree with TRBD1. The CDR3 extends over 14 amino acids. Germline lookup yields CDR1 SNHLY and CDR2 FYNNEI. After removal of 4 bases from V and 6 bases from J, the junction contained 7 bases not matched to a gene. The CDR3 coding sequence is TGTGCCAGCAGTGCGCTGACAGGGTTCGATACGCAGTATTTT. Translating it yields CASSALTGFDTQYF. Drawing the rest from reference TRBV2 and TRBJ2-3, the complete variable domain is EPEVTQTPSHQVTQMGQEVILRCVPISNHLYFYWYRQILGQKVEFLVSFYNNEISEKSEIFDDQFSVERPDGSNFTLKIRSTKLEDSAMYFCASSALTGFDTQYFGPGTRLTVL.

Many counts were recorded for this clonotype. The V and J genes are TRBV29-1 and TRBJ2-7; no definite D call. The V end was cut by 6 bases, the J end by 2 bases, with 11 bases between. Germline V gives CDR1 SQVTM, CDR2 ANQGSEA. This CDR3 is built from 12 residues. The CDR3 reads CSVQTEAYEQYF. CDR3 nucleotides: TGCAGCGTCCAGACGGAAGCCTACGAGCAGTACTTC.

The chain combines TRBV10-3 with TRBJ2-2, with 13 bases identical to TRBD2. Germline-derived CDR1 and CDR2 are ENHRY and SYGVKD. J lost 7 bases, V lost 4 bases, and 12 bases had no gene match. The CDR3 contains 18 residues. CDR3 bases: TGTGCCATCAGTGTATCCGGGACTAGCGGGACTTCTGGCGGGGAGCTGTTTTTT. This codes for CAISVSGTSGTSGGELFF.

This clonotype was counted ten times or more. This chain connects TRBV6-2 or TRBV6-3 to TRBJ1-2, with 8 positions matching TRBD1. With 10 bases clipped from V and 8 bases from J, the junction kept 12 bases outside the gene matches. In germline, CDR1 is MNHEY, CDR2 SVGEGT. The CDR3 loop spans 13 amino acids. The chain's CDR3 is CATGDRPAGGYTF. In DNA, the CDR3 is TGTGCCACCGGGGACAGGCCAGCGGGAGGCTACACCTTC.

The V call is TRBV29-1, the J call TRBJ2-3, with TRBD2 identical over 8 bases. This CDR3 has 13 amino acids. CDR1 and CDR2 (germline): SQVTM, ANQGSEA. V was clipped by 7 bases and J by 5 bases; unmatched bases: 8. The CDR3 DNA follows: TGCAGCGCTGCGGGGGGTGAGGGAGATACGCAGTATTTT. The encoded protein is CSAAGGEGDTQYF.

This clonotype was counted a few times. The rearrangement links TRBV6-6 to TRBJ1-5, with D possibly being TRBD1 (5 bases). The CDR3 length is 14 residues. Trimming shortened V by 6 bases and J by 3 bases, and 12 bases separated the two germline ends. Looked up from germline, CDR1 is MNHNY and CDR2 is SVGAGI (reference sequence). In DNA form, the CDR3 reads TGTGCCAGCAGGGACGCGGGGGACAATCAGCCCCAGCATTTT. This gives the protein CASRDAGDNQPQHF.

This clonotype turned up a few times. This chain uses TRBV20-1 with TRBJ1-3; no definite D call. CDR1 is DFQATT and CDR2 is SNEGSKA in the germline V gene (reference sequence). The CDR3 is made up of 13 amino acids. The germline V and J ends were trimmed by 0 bases and 0 bases, with 3 bases remaining between them. Written as DNA, the CDR3 is TGCAGTGCTAGAGAGGTCTCTGGAAACACCATATATTTT. It codes for CSAREVSGNTIYF.

In this sample, this clonotype turned up many times. V gene TRBV6-5 combines with J gene TRBJ1-2, with D perhaps matching TRBD1 (5 bases). This CDR3 is built from 13 residues. Trimming removed 4 bases at V and 6 bases at J, with 12 bases between. Per the germline V gene, CDR1 is MNHEY and CDR2 is SVGAGI. The CDR3 loop is CASSFFQGDGYTF. In nucleotides, the CDR3 is TGTGCCAGCAGTTTCTTCCAGGGCGATGGCTACACCTTC.